The clone carrying this T cell receptor (beta chain) was seen only a few times. The V and J ends lost 5 bases and 1 base respectively, with 16 bases between them. The CDR3 has 16 residues. Germline V gene data show CDR1 as SGHAT and CDR2 as FQNNGV. From the 5' RACE reads, TCRdb called clonotypes with MiXCR, one entry per CDR3 protein. This sample has about 47,000 distinct CDR3 sequences; around 10% occur once, and the top ten carry roughly 4.8%. The sample is drawn from a study of early T cells in non-severe SARS-CoV-2 infection. The TCR sequence derives from an adult who was a healthcare worker with PCR-confirmed SARS-CoV-2 infection or an uninfected control (not recorded which). The chain uses TRBV11-2 and TRBJ2-3; D may be TRBD2 (5 bases). Sequencing used whole blood, obtained at baseline. The CDR3 protein is CASSPRRGFGTDTQYF. CDR3 DNA: TGTGCCAGCAGCCCCCGCCGCGGGTTTGGCACAGATACGCAGTATTTT.